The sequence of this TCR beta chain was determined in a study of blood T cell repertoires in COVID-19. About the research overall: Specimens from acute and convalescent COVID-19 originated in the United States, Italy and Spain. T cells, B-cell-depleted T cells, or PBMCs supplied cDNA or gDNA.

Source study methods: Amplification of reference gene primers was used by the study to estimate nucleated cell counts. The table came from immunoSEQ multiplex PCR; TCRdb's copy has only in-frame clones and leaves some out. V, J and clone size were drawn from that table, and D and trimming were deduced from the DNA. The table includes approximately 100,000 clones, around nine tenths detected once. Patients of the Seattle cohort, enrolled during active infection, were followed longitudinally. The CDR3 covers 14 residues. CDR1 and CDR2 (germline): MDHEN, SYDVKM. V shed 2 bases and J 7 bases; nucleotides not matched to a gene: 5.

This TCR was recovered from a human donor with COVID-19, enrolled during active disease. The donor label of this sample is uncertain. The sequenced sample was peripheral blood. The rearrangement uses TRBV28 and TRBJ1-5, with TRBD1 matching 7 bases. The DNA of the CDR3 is TGTGCCAGCAGTTTAGACAGGGTTGACCAGCCCCAGCATTTT. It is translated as CASSLDRVDQPQHF.